One and the same sample provided the 10 T cell receptor beta chains below, sequenced in a study of blood T cell repertoires in COVID-19. Using immunoSEQ multiplex PCR, the repertoire was profiled, and TCRdb retains in-frame clones only, with some absent. The profile shows roughly 330,000 clones, 88% of them singletons. Specimen: peripheral blood. These receptor sequences come from a woman in her forties or fifties with active or convalescent COVID-19.

The CDR3 sequence is CASSLVTRTGELFF. CDR3 DNA sequence: TGTGCCAGCAGCTTAGTAACTCGCACCGGGGAGCTGTTTTTT. The chain combines TRBV11-1 with TRBJ2-2; D is undetermined. The germline gives CDR1 SGHAT, CDR2 FQDESV (reference sequence). The V and J ends lost 1 base and 4 bases respectively, with 7 bases between them. CDR3 length equals 14 residues.

The chain carries TRBV6-2 or TRBV6-3 and TRBJ1-1, with D perhaps TRBD1 (5 bases). Germline CDR1 is MNHEY and CDR2 is SVGEGT. Trimming stripped 2 bases from V and 2 bases from J, with 12 bases between. The CDR3 spans 15 residues. CDR3: CASSYAGDLNTEAFF. The CDR3, as DNA: TGTGCCAGCAGTTACGCGGGGGACTTAAACACTGAAGCTTTCTTT.

The gene calls are TRBV3-1 (or the pseudogene TRBV3-2) and TRBJ2-2, with a tentative D call TRBD1 (6 bases). Trimming left V 3 bases short and J 0 bases short, with 11 bases between. The germline CDR1 and CDR2 sequences are LGHDT and YNNKEL (reference sequence). The CDR3 is made up of 16 amino acids. CDR3 loop: CASSQRGTPNTGELFF. The CDR3 DNA is TGTGCCAGCAGCCAGAGGGGGACACCGAACACCGGGGAGCTGTTTTTT.

The chain joins TRBV27 to TRBJ2-7; D not resolved. Trimming took 5 bases from V and 7 from J, leaving 12 bases between them. Germline V CDR1 and CDR2: MNHEY, SMNVEV (reference sequence). The length of the CDR3 is 12 residues. The CDR3: CASSPVAREQYF. The CDR3 nucleotides are TGTGCCAGCAGTCCCGTGGCGAGGGAGCAGTACTTC.

To note about this clone: The same CDR3 can be traced to other DNA sequences in this sample. This chain uses TRBV18 with TRBJ1-5; 11 nucleotides match TRBD1. The V gene end was trimmed by 3 bases and the J gene end by 4 bases; junction bases not matched to a gene: 2. Germline V lookup: CDR1 KGHSH, CDR2 LQKENI. The CDR3 sequence is 15 residues long. The CDR3 protein is CASSPGTGGNQPQHF. The CDR3 DNA sequence: TGTGCCAGCTCACCGGGGACAGGGGGGAATCAGCCCCAGCATTTT.

The J gene is TRBJ1-2, the V gene TRBV30, with D perhaps matching TRBD1 (5 bases). This CDR3 comprises 13 residues. Trimming cost V 1 base and J 2 bases, with 8 bases left between them. CDR1 is GTSNPN and CDR2 is SVGIG in the germline V gene (reference sequence). CDR3 DNA sequence: TGTGCCTGGAGTGCAGGGCCAAACTATGGCTACACCTTC. Translation: CAWSAGPNYGYTF.

The genes are TRBV3-1 (or the pseudogene TRBV3-2) and TRBJ2-3; 8 bases match TRBD1. Germline lookup yields CDR1 LGHDT and CDR2 YNNKEL (reference sequence). The CDR3 has 12 amino acids. Unmatched junction bases numbered 6, after V lost 6 bases and J lost 10 bases. CDR3: CASSPLQGAQYF. DNA of the CDR3: TGTGCCAGCAGTCCTTTACAGGGGGCGCAGTATTTT.

V is TRBV5-1 and J is TRBJ2-6; D ambiguous. The CDR3 runs 18 residues. Trimming cost V 1 base and J 0 bases, with 14 bases left between them. Germline CDR1 SGHRS, CDR2 YFSETQ. Here the CDR3 DNA reads TGCGCCAGCAGCTTGAACCCAGGAAGCCTCTCTGGGGCCAACGTCCTGACTTTC. Translating it yields CASSLNPGSLSGANVLTF. Using reference TRBV5-1 and TRBJ2-6 for the parts outside the CDR3, the full variable domain is KAGVTQTPRYLIKTRGQQVTLSCSPISGHRSVSWYQQTPGQGLQFLFEYFSETQRNKGNFPGRFSGRQFSNSRSEMNVSTLELGDSALYLCASSLNPGSLSGANVLTFGAGSRLTVL.

This chain links TRBV5-1 with TRBJ1-1; a possible D gene is TRBD1 (5 bases). The CDR3 contains 14 residues. In germline, CDR1 is SGHRS, CDR2 YFSETQ. V gave up 3 bases and J gave up 3 bases, with 12 bases separating them. For the CDR3, the DNA is TGCGCCAGCAGCTCATCAGGGTGGGACACTGAAGCTTTCTTT. This translates into CASSSSGWDTEAFF.

The rearrangement links TRBV6-5 to TRBJ2-6, with unresolved D. Germline-derived CDR1 and CDR2 are MNHEY and SVGAGI. Between the trimmed V and J ends, which lost 2 bases and 4 bases, there was a span of 6 bases. CDR3 length: 14 amino acids. CDR3 sequence: CASSYAGGANVLTF. DNA for the CDR3: TGTGCCAGCAGTTACGCAGGAGGGGCCAACGTCCTGACTTTC.